This TCR beta chain stems from a study of T cells in Graves' hyperthyroidism and ophthalmopathy. Trimming cost V 5 bases and J 3 bases; bases outside gene matches: 6. Looked up from germline, CDR1 is MNHNS and CDR2 is SASEGT. CDR3 length equals 15 residues. This clonotype was recorded at least ten times. RNA transcripts provided the source from which TCR beta CDR3 regions were amplified. HTBI primers drove first-round RT-PCR of the TCR CDR3. TCRdb processed the multiplex PCR reads anew with MiXCR; each CDR3 protein has one entry. This sample carries around 500,000 distinct CDR3 sequences, approximately 15% of them seen once, and the ten largest clones take 17%.

The sample taken for sequencing was blood. The sequence was obtained from a woman aged 18-29 years with Graves' hyperthyroidism. J is TRBJ2-5 and V is TRBV6-1, with 10 bases matching TRBD2. Here the CDR3 DNA reads TGTGCCAGCAGTCCCGGAGGACTAGCGGAAGAGACCCAGTACTTC. It is translated as CASSPGGLAEETQYF.